The present TCR beta chain was sequenced within a study of T cell responses to AZD1222 COVID-19 vaccine. Study-wide points: A rise in Spike-specific TCR breadth and depth followed two AZD1222 doses. The donors showed a predominance of white British ancestry and of females, with possible underestimation of clonal diversity.

Clones were sequenced by immunoSEQ multiplex PCR, and TCRdb holds only the in-frame ones, with some missing. The sample gives over 90,000 clones, 91% of which show up once; 35% to 50% is in the top ten. As to this clone: Its antigen is as yet unknown.

CDR1 and CDR2 (germline): SGHRS, YFSETQ. This CDR3 contains 14 residues. V shed 3 bases and J shed 0 bases, with 6 bases lying between them. The source was peripheral blood, collected on day 0 of AZD1222 vaccination. This chain joins TRBV5-1 and TRBJ1-4, with D perhaps matching TRBD1 (6 bases). The TCR was taken from an adult in good health. Written as DNA, the CDR3 is TGCGCCAGCAGCTCAGGGGCAACTAATGAAAAACTGTTTTTT. It codes for CASSSGATNEKLFF.